The subject of this entry is one TCR beta chain. Its cognate antigen is unknown. This entry comes from a study of shared clonotypes between healthy human individuals. Study as a whole: Per donor, three plates held CD4 naive cells, three held CD4 memory, two held CD8 naive and one held CD8 memory. Overall study results and limits: Shared clonotypes: approximately 4.5% naive CD4, roughly 4% naive CD8, about 2.2% memory CD4, under 0.45% memory CD8. Compared with clonotypes that all four donors shared, non-shared clonotypes had lower generation probabilities. Sampling involved blood alone; tissue repertoires likely differ.

Sequenced by immunoSEQ multiplex PCR; TCRdb stores in-frame clones only, minus some. The sample lists some 690,000 clones; about 90% were seen once. The CDR3 is 15 amino acids. With 3 bases removed from V and 5 bases from J, the gap between germline ends came to 16 bases. Germline V CDR1 and CDR2: MNHNS, SASEGT. The sequenced material came from memory CD8+ T cells from PBMCs. Subset indicated: CD45RO+ cells pooled with CCR7-negative TemRA cells. This chain joins TRBV6-1 and TRBJ1-2; a possible D gene is TRBD1 (6 bases). The TCR was taken from a man aged 18 to 35 in good health. Some clones in this sample may be carry-over from other donors' samples. The CDR3 DNA is TGTGCCAGCAGTGAGGACAGTTTCGGGTATTATGGCTACACCTTC. This sequence encodes CASSEDSFGYYGYTF.